The 22 T cell receptor beta chains listed next were all sequenced from one sample in a study of regulatory T cells in long-lasting Graves disease. Both iRepertoire HTBI primers and Arm-PCR of CDR3 regions were used to build the TCR beta libraries. MiXCR, applied by TCRdb to the multiplex PCR reads, yields one record per CDR3 protein. The sample lists hundreds of thousands of distinct CDR3 sequences, 15% to 19% occurring once. Documented time point: newly diagnosed GD, antithyroid drugs for less than 3 months. Preparation of the TCR library used RNA extracted from PBMCs. The sample in question was peripheral blood mononuclear cells (PBMCs), obtained at new diagnosis, from a patient treated with antithyroid drugs. The receptors here all came from a female donor with Graves disease.

A few counts support this clonotype. This could be a read error, since a much larger clone is one nucleotide away. The chain uses TRBV7-2 and TRBJ1-2, with D unresolved. There are 14 residues in the CDR3. V lost 1 base to trimming and J lost 3 bases, with 9 bases between them. Germline-derived CDR1 and CDR2 are SGHTA and FQGNSA. As DNA, the CDR3 is TGTGCCAGCAGCTTAGGATGTAATCACTATGGCTACACCTTC. Amino acid sequence: CASSLGCNHYGYTF.

As for this clonotype: A much bigger clone sits one base away, suggesting this may be a read error. The chain joins TRBV7-3 to TRBJ2-3; TRBD2 matches at 8 bases. Germline V gene lookup returns CDR1 SGHTA and CDR2 FQGTGA. The CDR3 sequence is 14 residues long. With 5 bases clipped from V and 5 bases from J, the junction kept 6 bases outside the gene matches. The CDR3 DNA reads as TGTGCCAGCAGCCGGGGACTAGTGGTAGATACGCAGTATTTT. Its protein is CASSRGLVVDTQYF.

This clonotype was detected ten times or more. The chain recombines TRBV30 with TRBJ1-1; D remains ambiguous. The germline V gene encodes CDR1 GTSNPN and CDR2 SVGIG (reference sequence). This CDR3 has 13 amino acids. V was pared by 2 bases and J by 4 bases, with 11 bases between. The CDR3 is CAWSKTAVTEAFF. CDR3 nucleotide sequence: TGTGCCTGGAGTAAAACGGCTGTCACTGAAGCTTTCTTT.

This clonotype came up many times. In DNA, the CDR3 is TGTGCCACCCACCGTCCCGGGACAGGCAATTTTGGCAATCAGCCCCAGCATTTT. It codes for CATHRPGTGNFGNQPQHF. The rearrangement joins TRBV5-5 to TRBJ1-5, with 8 positions matching TRBD1. Germline V CDR1 and CDR2: SGHKS, YYEKEE (reference sequence). V was clipped by 9 bases and J by 2 bases; unmatched bases: 19. CDR3 length: 18 residues.

Only a few counts were recorded for this clonotype. The rearrangement joins TRBV6-1 to TRBJ2-7; no clear D. Germline CDR1 MNHNS, CDR2 SASEGT. This CDR3 has 14 residues. V was trimmed by 2 bases and J by 2 bases, leaving 10 bases between them. CDR3 in amino acids: CASSESHRAYEQYF. In nucleotides, the CDR3 is TGTGCCAGCAGTGAATCTCACAGAGCCTACGAGCAGTACTTC.

The table lists this clonotype with many counts. The chain recombines TRBV3-1 with TRBJ2-1; D is uncertain. The CDR3 extends over 16 amino acids. CDR1 LGHDT and CDR2 YNNKEL come from the germline V gene (reference sequence). Trimming took 2 bases from V and 4 from J, leaving 15 bases between them. The CDR3 DNA follows: TGTGCCAGCAGCCAAATCTCCAGTATCCCATACAATGAGCAGTTCTTC. Residues: CASSQISSIPYNEQFF.

The V gene is TRBV28, the J gene TRBJ2-1; D tentatively fits TRBD1 or TRBD2 (5 bases each). The J call may be faulty, since TRBJ2-5 better matches the DNA end. This CDR3 has 15 amino acids. Germline V gene lookup returns CDR1 MDHEN and CDR2 SYDVKM. This CDR3 is CASSFGAGSLETQYF. As DNA, the CDR3 is TGTGCCAGCAGTTTCGGGGCAGGGAGCCTTGAGACCCAGTACTTC.

This clonotype was counted at least ten times. The chain couples TRBV20-1 to TRBJ2-1, with TRBD2 matching 7 bases. Germline V lookup: CDR1 DFQATT, CDR2 SNEGSKA (reference sequence). The CDR3 runs 15 residues. Germline trimming cut 2 bases from V and 4 bases from J; bases unmatched to any gene: 8. The CDR3: CSARNSLARYNEQFF. The CDR3 nucleotides are TGCAGTGCTAGAAATTCACTAGCGAGGTACAATGAGCAGTTCTTC.

J is TRBJ1-3 and V is TRBV18; a weak D match, TRBD1 (5 bases). Per the germline V gene, CDR1 is KGHSH and CDR2 is LQKENI. Deletions cut 1 base from V and 5 bases from J, with 15 bases between. The CDR3 is 16 amino acids. As DNA, the CDR3 is TGTGCCAGCTCACCACTCCTCGGGACGGAGCGAAACACCATATATTTT. Translating it yields CASSPLLGTERNTIYF. The variable domain in full, with the rest retrieved from reference TRBV18 and TRBJ1-3, is NAGVMQNPRHLVRRRGQEARLRCSPMKGHSHVYWYRQLPEEGLKFMVYLQKENIIDESGMPKERFSAEFPKEGPSILRIQQVVRGDSAAYFCASSPLLGTERNTIYFGEGSWLTVV.

This clonotype was counted ten times or more. The genes are TRBV7-2 and TRBJ1-5, with 7 nucleotides matching TRBD1. The CDR3 contains 14 residues. The V gene's germline CDR1 is SGHTA and CDR2 FQGNSA. With V trimmed by 6 bases and J by 6 bases, 8 bases remained unmatched. In DNA form, the CDR3 reads TGTGCCAGCAGGCGGACAGGAGTACTTCAGCCCCAGCATTTT. Its translation: CASRRTGVLQPQHF.

This clonotype showed up just a few times. J is TRBJ1-5 and V is TRBV24-1, with a tentative D call TRBD1 (5 bases). The CDR3 contains 14 residues. Trimming shortened V by 3 bases and J by 8 bases, and 13 bases separated the two germline ends. CDR1 KGHDR and CDR2 SFDVKD come from the germline V gene. The CDR3 reads CATSDPQGVKPQHF. Written as DNA, the CDR3 is TGTGCCACCAGTGATCCTCAGGGAGTTAAGCCCCAGCATTTT.

This clonotype was recorded at least ten times. This chain joins TRBV5-1 and TRBJ1-1, with D maybe TRBD1 (6 bases). Germline V gene lookup returns CDR1 SGHRS and CDR2 YFSETQ. Between the trimmed V and J ends, which lost 0 bases and 4 bases, there was a span of 13 bases. The CDR3 has 15 residues. CDR3 amino acids: CASSLAVGGGTEAFF. The DNA for the CDR3 is TGCGCCAGCAGCTTGGCCGTCGGAGGGGGCACTGAAGCTTTCTTT. The full variable domain, completed using reference TRBV5-1 and TRBJ1-1, is KAGVTQTPRYLIKTRGQQVTLSCSPISGHRSVSWYQQTPGQGLQFLFEYFSETQRNKGNFPGRFSGRQFSNSRSEMNVSTLELGDSALYLCASSLAVGGGTEAFFGQGTRLTVV.

This clonotype was observed many times. The chain employs TRBV2 and TRBJ2-7; D not resolved. V gave up 6 bases and J gave up 7 bases, with 13 bases separating them. The length of the CDR3 is 12 residues. CDR1 and CDR2 from the germline V gene are SNHLY and FYNNEI. The CDR3 sequence: CASRLIAMEQYF. CDR3 DNA: TGTGCCAGCAGGCTGATAGCAATGGAGCAGTACTTC.

As concerns this clonotype: A far larger clone is one nucleotide away, so this likely arose from a read error. The V and J genes are TRBV12-3 or TRBV12-4 and TRBJ1-5; 8 bases are a match to TRBD1. The V segment lost 4 bases and the J segment 3 bases; nucleotides outside the gene matches: 2. This CDR3 is built from 14 residues. CDR3 nucleotide sequence: TGTGCCAGCAGTTCGGACAGGGACAATCAGCCCCAGCATTTT. As protein: CASSSDRDNQPQHF.

At least ten counts were recorded for this clonotype. This chain uses TRBV15 with TRBJ2-3; 10 nucleotides line up with TRBD1. Germline CDR1 reads LNHNV; CDR2 reads YYDKDF (reference sequence). This CDR3 region has 16 residues. The V segment lost 4 bases and the J segment 6 bases; nucleotides outside the gene matches: 10. The CDR3 region has the DNA TGTGCCACCAGCACCACGGGACAGGGGCGCTGGGATACGCAGTATTTT. Its protein product is CATSTTGQGRWDTQYF.

This clonotype was seen at least ten times. J is TRBJ2-5 and V is TRBV9; 7 positions match TRBD2. V was pared by 4 bases and J by 5 bases, with 8 bases of the junction left unmatched. The V gene's germline CDR1 is SGDLS and CDR2 YYNGEE. CDR3 length equals 14 residues. CDR3 in DNA: TGTGCCAGCAGCTTGTGGGGGGAGGGGGAGACCCAGTACTTC. Its translation is CASSLWGEGETQYF. Drawing the rest from reference TRBV9 and TRBJ2-5, the complete variable domain is DSGVTQTPKHLITATGQRVTLRCSPRSGDLSVYWYQQSLDQGLQFLIQYYNGEERAKGNILERFSAQQFPDLHSELNLSSLELGDSALYFCASSLWGEGETQYFGPGTRLLVL.

This clonotype was recorded at least ten times. The junction shows a germline mismatch at one end, possibly a read error. The CDR3 nucleotides read TGTGCCAGCAGCACGGGACAGGGGGACACTGAAGCTTTCTTT. Protein sequence: CASSTGQGDTEAFF. The rearrangement links TRBV5-1 to TRBJ1-1, with TRBD1 matching 11 bases. Germline CDR1 SGHRS, CDR2 YFSETQ. This CDR3 has 14 residues.

This clonotype occurred many times. This chain connects TRBV27 to TRBJ1-2; D is perhaps TRBD1 (5 bases). V was shortened by 8 bases and J by 2 bases, with 15 bases between the two germline ends. The CDR3 has 14 amino acids. Germline values: CDR1 MNHEY, CDR2 SMNVEV (reference sequence). CDR3 nucleotide sequence: TGTGCCAGCGCCCGGGACGGAGTGAACTATGGCTACACCTTC. The encoded protein is CASARDGVNYGYTF.

This clonotype was detected many times. The chain has TRBV3-1 and TRBJ2-1, with D unresolved. V lost 0 bases to trimming and J lost 6 bases, with 12 bases between them. This CDR3 comprises 15 residues. CDR1 and CDR2 (germline): LGHDT, YNNKEL (reference sequence). This chain's CDR3 is CASSQDDLWGNEQFF. In DNA, the CDR3 is TGTGCCAGCAGCCAAGATGACTTATGGGGCAATGAGCAGTTCTTC.

V is TRBV2 and J is TRBJ2-3; D is possibly TRBD2 (6 bases). In germline, CDR1 is SNHLY, CDR2 FYNNEI. Trimming shortened V by 8 bases and J by 3 bases, and 12 bases separated the two germline ends. This CDR3 is built from 13 residues. The CDR3 loop reads CASAGDSTDTQYF. As DNA, the CDR3 is TGTGCCAGCGCCGGGGACTCGACAGATACGCAGTATTTT.

This clonotype has a count of ten or more. This chain uses TRBV2 with TRBJ2-6, with D maybe TRBD1 (5 bases). Germline V gene data show CDR1 as SNHLY and CDR2 as FYNNEI. CDR3 length: 15 residues. V was pared by 4 bases and J by 2 bases, with 9 bases between. The CDR3 DNA follows: TGTGCCAGCAGTGTAAGGACAACTGGGGCCAACGTCCTGACTTTC. Its protein is CASSVRTTGANVLTF.

The chain uses TRBV7-8 and TRBJ1-6; unclear D gene. The germline V and J ends were trimmed by 4 bases and 0 bases, with 10 bases remaining between them. CDR1 is SGHVS and CDR2 is FQNEAQ in the germline V gene. The CDR3 contains 16 residues. CDR3 in DNA: TGTGCCAGCAGCTCTTTCAGTAGCTCCTATAATTCACCCCTCCACTTT. Translation: CASSSFSSSYNSPLHF.